This T cell receptor beta chain originates from a study of neurological immune-mediated disorders. V lost 2 bases and J 1 base, leaving 11 bases between the germline ends. Germline V gene lookup returns CDR1 SGHTA and CDR2 FQGTGA. CDR3 length: 15 amino acids. This clonotype was seen repeatedly, ten times or more. It was by 5'RACE with 10-nucleotide random UMIs that the cDNA was made. Via MiXCR, TCRdb re-called the 5' RACE reads, giving one row per CDR3 protein. The repertoire holds 72,000 or so distinct CDR3 sequences, with about 15% as singletons. The specimen was PBMCs. The V call is TRBV7-3, the J call TRBJ1-1; no firm D call. The source of this sequence is a woman aged 40 to 55 in good health. The CDR3: CASSLDSVKNTEAFF. The CDR3 coding sequence is TGTGCCAGCAGCTTAGACTCCGTTAAGAACACTGAAGCTTTCTTT.